A single sample gave rise to the 23 T cell receptor beta chains below, sequenced in a study of blood T cell repertoires in COVID-19. The method was immunoSEQ multiplex PCR; TCRdb's version includes in-frame clones alone and lacks a portion of them. The sample lists about 80,000 clones; approximately 80% were seen once. Specimen: peripheral blood. These receptors all come from a human donor in a cohort sampled during active COVID-19.

The chain employs TRBV5-1 and TRBJ2-7; 12 bases fit TRBD2. V was pared by 4 bases and J by 0 bases, with 5 bases of the junction left unmatched. The CDR3 sequence is 16 residues long. The germline gives CDR1 SGHRS, CDR2 YFSETQ. The CDR3 bases are TGCGCCAGCAGCAAAACTAGCGGGGGGACCTCCTACGAGCAGTACTTC. Residues: CASSKTSGGTSYEQYF.

The chain employs TRBV10-2 and TRBJ2-2; the D is unclear. This CDR3 has 13 residues. Between the trimmed V and J ends, which lost 3 bases and 5 bases, there was a span of 7 bases. Germline loops: CDR1 WSHSY, CDR2 SAAADI. The CDR3 protein is CASSDGATGELFF. CDR3 in DNA: TGCGCCAGCAGTGACGGAGCAACCGGGGAGCTGTTTTTT.

This clone turned up a few times. This chain links TRBV15 with TRBJ1-2, with 7 bases matching TRBD1. Germline V gene sequence: CDR1 LNHNV, CDR2 YYDKDF (reference sequence). The CDR3 runs to 15 residues. With 4 bases clipped from V and 6 bases from J, the junction kept 11 bases outside the gene matches. CDR3 sequence (DNA): TGTGCCACCAGCATCCCGGGACAGCCGATTAATGGCTACACCTTC. Translation gives CATSIPGQPINGYTF.

The J gene is TRBJ2-6, the V gene TRBV7-3; the D gene is possibly TRBD1 (5 bases). With 3 bases removed from V and 0 bases from J, the gap between germline ends came to 15 bases. CDR3 length: 18 amino acids. Germline values: CDR1 SGHTA, CDR2 FQGTGA. The CDR3 DNA is TGTGCCAGCAGCTTCGGCAGGGCGCGCCCCTCTGGGGCCAACGTCCTGACTTTC. Protein: CASSFGRARPSGANVLTF. The full variable domain, with the rest looked up from reference TRBV7-3 and TRBJ2-6, is GAGVSQTPSNKVTEKGKYVELRCDPISGHTALYWYRQSLGQGPEFLIYFQGTGAADDSGLPNDRFFAVRPEGSVSTLKIQRTERGDSAVYLCASSFGRARPSGANVLTFGAGSRLTVL.

This chain uses TRBV7-8 with TRBJ1-5, with D maybe TRBD1 (5 bases). The CDR3 runs to 13 residues. Trimming stripped 9 bases from V and 2 bases from J, with 11 bases between. Germline V gives CDR1 SGHVS, CDR2 FQNEAQ. CDR3 nucleotides: TGTGCCAGTGCAGGGTTTGGCAATCAGCCCCAGCATTTT. Its translation: CASAGFGNQPQHF.

V is TRBV5-1 and J is TRBJ1-4; D gene uncertain. This CDR3 comprises 17 residues. V lost 4 bases to trimming and J lost 2 bases, with 18 bases between them. Germline values: CDR1 SGHRS, CDR2 YFSETQ. The chain's CDR3 is CASSRSPILATNEKLFF. The CDR3 bases are TGCGCCAGCAGCCGGAGCCCGATCCTTGCCACTAATGAAAAACTGTTTTTT. Filled out from reference TRBV5-1 and TRBJ1-4, the complete variable domain reads KAGVTQTPRYLIKTRGQQVTLSCSPISGHRSVSWYQQTPGQGLQFLFEYFSETQRNKGNFPGRFSGRQFSNSRSEMNVSTLELGDSALYLCASSRSPILATNEKLFFGSGTQLSVL.

The chain joins TRBV18 to TRBJ1-1; D perhaps matches TRBD1 (6 bases). The V and J ends lost 2 bases and 1 base respectively, with 11 bases between them. The CDR3 covers 15 residues. Germline-derived CDR1 and CDR2 are KGHSH and LQKENI. The CDR3, as DNA: TGTGCCAGCTCACCATCGGGGGGCGCGAACACTGAAGCTTTCTTT. This gives the protein CASSPSGGANTEAFF.

The gene calls are TRBV5-3 and TRBJ1-4; unclear D gene. TRBV5-3 is identified as an open reading frame with a role that is uncertain. The CDR3 spans 16 residues. V lost 0 bases and J 2 bases, leaving 11 bases between the germline ends. CDR3 in DNA: TGTGCCAGAAGCTTGGGAGCGGAAGAGACTAATGAAAAACTGTTTTTT. As protein: CARSLGAEETNEKLFF.

This clone was recorded at least ten times. The V call is TRBV18, the J call TRBJ2-7, with 7 bases aligning to TRBD2. The CDR3 is made up of 13 amino acids. CDR1 is KGHSH, CDR2 LQKENI, per germline. The ends lost 5 bases at V and 3 bases at J; junction bases unmatched: 4. The CDR3 spells CASSGRGSYEQYF. CDR3 bases: TGTGCCAGCTCAGGGAGGGGCAGCTACGAGCAGTACTTC.

This chain joins TRBV12-5 and TRBJ2-3; possibly TRBD2 for D (6 bases). V lost 1 base to trimming and J lost 6 bases, with 11 bases between them. The CDR3 contains 14 residues. Germline CDR1 is LGHNT and CDR2 is FRNRAP. In DNA, the CDR3 is TGTGCTAGTGGTTTGGAACTAGCCGGGGATACGCAGTATTTT. Translation gives CASGLELAGDTQYF.

The CDR3: CASSPPGTLYEQYF. As DNA, the CDR3 is TGTGCCAGCAGCCCACCAGGAACTTTATACGAGCAGTACTTC. This rearrangement joins TRBV28 to TRBJ2-7, with D unclear. CDR3 length: 14 residues. Germline values: CDR1 MDHEN, CDR2 SYDVKM. The V gene lost 6 bases and the J gene lost 4 bases, with 16 bases spanning the gap.

Only one count was recorded for this clone. This CDR3 reads CSAVPTAGYTF. The CDR3 region has the DNA TGCAGCGCAGTACCGACAGCTGGCTACACCTTC. V usage is TRBV29-1 and J usage is TRBJ1-2, with a weak D call TRBD1 (5 bases). V was trimmed by 7 bases and J by 7 bases, leaving 13 bases between them. The CDR3 has 11 amino acids. The germline CDR1 and CDR2 sequences are SQVTM and ANQGSEA.

This chain connects TRBV13 to TRBJ2-2, with 11 nucleotides matching TRBD2. CDR3 length: 17 amino acids. Germline lookup yields CDR1 PRHDT and CDR2 FYEKMQ (reference sequence). J lost 6 bases, V lost 1 base, and 7 bases had no gene match. The DNA for the CDR3 is TGTGCCAGCAGCTTAGTCCGGGCTAGCGGGGGGCCCGGGGAGCTGTTTTTT. Translation gives CASSLVRASGGPGELFF.

The table lists this clone with a few counts. This chain connects TRBV10-1 to TRBJ2-3; D perhaps matches TRBD1 (5 bases). CDR1 WNHNN and CDR2 SYGVQD come from the germline V gene (reference sequence). Trimming pared 0 bases from V and 0 bases from J, leaving 7 bases between. This CDR3 spans 15 amino acids. The CDR3 reads CASSESRGSTDTQYF. CDR3 sequence (DNA): TGCGCCAGCAGTGAGTCTAGGGGAAGCACAGATACGCAGTATTTT.

This chain uses TRBV21-1 with TRBJ2-7; whether TRBD1, the table's D call, matches the DNA was not checked. TRBV21-1 is a known pseudogene. This CDR3 is 18 amino acids long. For the CDR3, the DNA is TGTGCCAGCAGCAAAGGGGCCAATAGCGACAGGGTCTCCTACGAGCAGTACTTC. The encoded protein is CASSKGANSDRVSYEQYF.

The V and J genes are TRBV3-1 (or the pseudogene TRBV3-2) and TRBJ1-2; tentative D call: TRBD1 (6 bases). The germline V gene has CDR1 LGHDT and CDR2 YNNKEL (reference sequence). V was cut by 4 bases and J by 5 bases, with 14 bases left in between. The CDR3 spans 14 residues. In DNA, the CDR3 is TGTGCCAGCAGCCTTACCGGGACAAGATATGGCTACACCTTC. Translating it yields CASSLTGTRYGYTF.

This clone was picked up one time. The CDR3 here is CASSLGGQGNQPQHF. CDR3 nucleotides: TGCGCCAGCAGCTTGGGGGGACAGGGGAATCAGCCCCAGCATTTT. The chain combines TRBV5-1 with TRBJ1-5, with 10 bases matching TRBD1. V was pared by 0 bases and J by 4 bases, with 1 base of the junction left unmatched. The CDR3 sequence is 15 residues long. The germline gives CDR1 SGHRS, CDR2 YFSETQ.

This sequence joins TRBV6-5 and TRBJ2-2; 7 nucleotides agree with TRBD1. The J segment lost 1 base and the V segment lost 4 bases, leaving 3 bases of the junction unmatched. The germline CDR1 and CDR2 sequences are MNHEY and SVGAGI. This CDR3 is built from 15 residues. The CDR3 region has the DNA TGTGCCAGCAGTTCCGGGACAGAGAACACCGGGGAGCTGTTTTTT. Translation gives CASSSGTENTGELFF.

V usage is TRBV18 and J usage is TRBJ2-1; no clear D gene. Trimming left V 3 bases short and J 0 bases short, with 12 bases between. Per germline, CDR1 KGHSH and CDR2 LQKENI. The CDR3 is made up of 16 amino acids. The CDR3: CASSPSQPSSYNEQFF. The CDR3 coding sequence is TGTGCCAGCTCACCGTCACAGCCAAGCTCCTACAATGAGCAGTTCTTC.

The V gene is TRBV10-3, the J gene TRBJ2-1, with D perhaps TRBD2 (6 bases). Trimming removed 3 bases from V and 7 bases from J, with 13 bases in between. Germline CDR1 reads ENHRY; CDR2 reads SYGVKD. The CDR3 totals 14 residues. CDR3 sequence (DNA): TGTGCCATCAGTGACTCTACTGGGGGGAATGAGCAGTTCTTC. Translation gives CAISDSTGGNEQFF.

This rearrangement joins TRBV4-1 to TRBJ2-3; perhaps TRBD2 as D (5 bases). This CDR3 region has 16 residues. CDR1 is MGHRA and CDR2 is YSYEKL in the germline V gene. V was pared by 4 bases and J by 2 bases, with 16 bases between. The CDR3 spells CASSPSAGLLTDTQYF. The CDR3 DNA is TGCGCCAGCAGCCCAAGTGCAGGACTTCTCACAGATACGCAGTATTTT.

This clone was picked up one time. The gene calls are TRBV5-1 and TRBJ2-2, with TRBD2 matching 7 bases. Germline V gene sequence: CDR1 SGHRS, CDR2 YFSETQ. V was clipped by 0 bases and J by 4 bases; unmatched bases: 3. This CDR3 has 15 amino acids. The CDR3, as DNA: TGCGCCAGCAGCTTGGGGGCTAGCGGCACCGGGGAGCTGTTTTTT. Protein sequence: CASSLGASGTGELFF.

The chain recombines TRBV5-1 with TRBJ2-7; D might be TRBD1 (6 bases). With 4 bases removed from V and 5 bases from J, the gap between germline ends came to 19 bases. Germline CDR1 is SGHRS and CDR2 is YFSETQ. The CDR3 sequence is 15 residues long. CDR3 loop: CASSRVPGVENEQYF. The CDR3 region has the DNA TGCGCCAGCAGCAGGGTCCCAGGGGTTGAAAACGAGCAGTACTTC. Full variable domain (rest looked up from reference TRBV5-1 and TRBJ2-7): KAGVTQTPRYLIKTRGQQVTLSCSPISGHRSVSWYQQTPGQGLQFLFEYFSETQRNKGNFPGRFSGRQFSNSRSEMNVSTLELGDSALYLCASSRVPGVENEQYFGPGTRLTVT.